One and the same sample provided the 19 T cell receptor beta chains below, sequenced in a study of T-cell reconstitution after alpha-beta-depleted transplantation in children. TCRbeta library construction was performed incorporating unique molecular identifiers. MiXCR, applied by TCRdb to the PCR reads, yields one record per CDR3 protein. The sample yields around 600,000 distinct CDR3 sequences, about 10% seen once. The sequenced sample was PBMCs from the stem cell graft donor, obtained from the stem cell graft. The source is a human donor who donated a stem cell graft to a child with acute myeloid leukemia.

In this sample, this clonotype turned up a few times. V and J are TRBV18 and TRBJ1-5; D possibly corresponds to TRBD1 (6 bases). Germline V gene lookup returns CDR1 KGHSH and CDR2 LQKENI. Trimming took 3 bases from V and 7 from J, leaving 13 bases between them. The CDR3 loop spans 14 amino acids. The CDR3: CASSPGDNAQPQHF. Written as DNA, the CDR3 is TGTGCCAGCTCACCCGGGGACAATGCACAGCCCCAGCATTTT. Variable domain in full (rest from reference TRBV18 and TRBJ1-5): NAGVMQNPRHLVRRRGQEARLRCSPMKGHSHVYWYRQLPEEGLKFMVYLQKENIIDESGMPKERFSAEFPKEGPSILRIQQVVRGDSAAYFCASSPGDNAQPQHFGDGTRLSIL.

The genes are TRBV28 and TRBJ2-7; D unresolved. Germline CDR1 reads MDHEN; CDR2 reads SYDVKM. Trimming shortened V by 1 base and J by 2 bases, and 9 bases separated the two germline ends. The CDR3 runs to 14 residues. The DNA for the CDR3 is TGTGCCAGCAGTTTATTCCTGACCGCCTACGAGCAGTACTTC. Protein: CASSLFLTAYEQYF.

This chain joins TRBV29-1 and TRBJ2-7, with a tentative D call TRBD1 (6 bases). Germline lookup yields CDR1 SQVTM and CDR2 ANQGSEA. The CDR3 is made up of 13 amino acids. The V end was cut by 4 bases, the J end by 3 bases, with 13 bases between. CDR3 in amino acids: CSVAVTGNYEQYF. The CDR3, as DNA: TGCAGCGTTGCCGTGACAGGAAACTACGAGCAGTACTTC.

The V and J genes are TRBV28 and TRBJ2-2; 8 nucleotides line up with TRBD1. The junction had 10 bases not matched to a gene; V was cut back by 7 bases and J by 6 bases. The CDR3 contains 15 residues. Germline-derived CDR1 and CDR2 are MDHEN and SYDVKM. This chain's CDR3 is CASILFQGASGELFF. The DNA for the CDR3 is TGTGCCAGCATTCTATTCCAGGGGGCGTCCGGGGAGCTGTTTTTT.

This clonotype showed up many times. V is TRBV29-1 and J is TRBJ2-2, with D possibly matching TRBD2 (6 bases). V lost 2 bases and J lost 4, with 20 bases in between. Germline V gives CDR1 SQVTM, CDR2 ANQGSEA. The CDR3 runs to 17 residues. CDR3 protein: CSVENPARSGFTGELFF. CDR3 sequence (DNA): TGCAGCGTTGAAAACCCCGCCAGGAGCGGGTTCACCGGGGAGCTGTTTTTT.

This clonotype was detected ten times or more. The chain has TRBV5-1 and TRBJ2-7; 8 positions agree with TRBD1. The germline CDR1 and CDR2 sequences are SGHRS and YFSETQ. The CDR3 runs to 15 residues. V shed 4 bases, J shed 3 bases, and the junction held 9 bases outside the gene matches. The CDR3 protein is CASSPGTGQFYEQYF. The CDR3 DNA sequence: TGCGCCAGCAGCCCCGGGACAGGACAGTTCTACGAGCAGTACTTC. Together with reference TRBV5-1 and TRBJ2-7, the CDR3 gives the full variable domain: KAGVTQTPRYLIKTRGQQVTLSCSPISGHRSVSWYQQTPGQGLQFLFEYFSETQRNKGNFPGRFSGRQFSNSRSEMNVSTLELGDSALYLCASSPGTGQFYEQYFGPGTRLTVT.

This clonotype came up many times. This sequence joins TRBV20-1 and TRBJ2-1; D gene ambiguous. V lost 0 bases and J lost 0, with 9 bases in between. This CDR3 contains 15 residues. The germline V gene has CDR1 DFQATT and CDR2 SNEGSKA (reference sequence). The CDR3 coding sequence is TGCAGTGCTAGAGATCCGGAGAGCTCCTACAATGAGCAGTTCTTC. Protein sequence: CSARDPESSYNEQFF.

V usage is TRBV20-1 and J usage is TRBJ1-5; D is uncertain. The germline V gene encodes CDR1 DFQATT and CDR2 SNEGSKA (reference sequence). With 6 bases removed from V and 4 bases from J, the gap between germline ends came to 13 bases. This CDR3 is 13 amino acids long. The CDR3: CSAPRNFNQPQHF. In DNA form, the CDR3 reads TGCAGTGCACCAAGGAATTTTAATCAGCCCCAGCATTTT.

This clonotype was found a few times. The CDR3 nucleotides are TGTGCCAGCAGTACGCTTTGGGCAGGAAGAGCGAATGAGCAGTTCTTC. As protein: CASSTLWAGRANEQFF. This rearrangement joins TRBV28 to TRBJ2-1; unclear D gene. CDR3 length: 16 residues. Germline loops: CDR1 MDHEN, CDR2 SYDVKM. V lost 5 bases, J lost 7 bases, and 21 bases lay in between.

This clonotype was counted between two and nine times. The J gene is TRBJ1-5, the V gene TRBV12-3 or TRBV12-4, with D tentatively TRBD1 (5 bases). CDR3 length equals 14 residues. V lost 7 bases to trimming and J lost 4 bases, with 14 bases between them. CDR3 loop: CASTLGSGNQPQHF. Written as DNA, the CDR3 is TGTGCCAGCACCCTGGGGTCAGGGAATCAGCCCCAGCATTTT.

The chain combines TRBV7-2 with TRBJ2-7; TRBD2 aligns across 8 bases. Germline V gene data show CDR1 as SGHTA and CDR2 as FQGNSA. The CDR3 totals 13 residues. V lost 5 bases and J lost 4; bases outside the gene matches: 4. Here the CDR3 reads CASSISGNYEQYF. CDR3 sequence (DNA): TGTGCCAGCAGCATTAGCGGGAATTACGAGCAGTACTTC. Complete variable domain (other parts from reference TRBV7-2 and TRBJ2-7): GAGVSQSPSNKVTEKGKDVELRCDPISGHTALYWYRQSLGQGLEFLIYFQGNSAPDKSGLPSDRFSAERTGGSVSTLTIQRTQQEDSAVYLCASSISGNYEQYFGPGTRLTVT.

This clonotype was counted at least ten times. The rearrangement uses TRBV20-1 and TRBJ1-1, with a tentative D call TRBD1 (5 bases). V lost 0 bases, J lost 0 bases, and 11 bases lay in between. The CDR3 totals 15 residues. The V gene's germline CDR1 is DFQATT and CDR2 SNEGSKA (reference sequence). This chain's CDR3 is CSARDPGQMNTEAFF. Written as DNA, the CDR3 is TGCAGTGCTAGAGATCCGGGGCAGATGAACACTGAAGCTTTCTTT.

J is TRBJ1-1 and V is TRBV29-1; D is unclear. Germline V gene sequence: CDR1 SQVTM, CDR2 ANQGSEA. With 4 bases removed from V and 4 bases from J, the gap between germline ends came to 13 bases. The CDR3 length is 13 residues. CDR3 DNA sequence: TGCAGCGTTGTCGGGGAACTGGGCACTGAAGCTTTCTTT. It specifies CSVVGELGTEAFF.

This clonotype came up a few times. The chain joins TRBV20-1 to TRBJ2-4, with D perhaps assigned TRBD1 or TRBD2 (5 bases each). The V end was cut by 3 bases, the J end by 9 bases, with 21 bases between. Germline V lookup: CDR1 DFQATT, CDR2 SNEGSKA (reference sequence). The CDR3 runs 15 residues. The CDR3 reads CSASVDVRGEGIQYF. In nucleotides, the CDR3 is TGCAGTGCTAGTGTAGATGTAAGGGGAGAAGGCATTCAGTACTTC.

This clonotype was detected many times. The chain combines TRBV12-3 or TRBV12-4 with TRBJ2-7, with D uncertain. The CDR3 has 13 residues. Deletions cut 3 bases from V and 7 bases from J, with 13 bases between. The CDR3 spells CASSLPGPREQYF. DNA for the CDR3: TGTGCCAGCAGTTTGCCCGGGCCAAGGGAGCAGTACTTC.

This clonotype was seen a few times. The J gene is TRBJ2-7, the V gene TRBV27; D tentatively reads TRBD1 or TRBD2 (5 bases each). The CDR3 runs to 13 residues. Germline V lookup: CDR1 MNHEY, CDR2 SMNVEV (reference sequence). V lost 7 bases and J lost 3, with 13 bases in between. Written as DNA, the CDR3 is TGTGCCAGCAAAAGGCAGGGAGTCTACGAGCAGTACTTC. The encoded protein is CASKRQGVYEQYF.

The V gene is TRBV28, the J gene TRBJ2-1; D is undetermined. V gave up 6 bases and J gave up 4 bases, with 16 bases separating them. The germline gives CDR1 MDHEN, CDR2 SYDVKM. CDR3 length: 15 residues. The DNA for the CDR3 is TGTGCCAGCAGCCCAAACCCCTCGGGTTACAATGAGCAGTTCTTC. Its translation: CASSPNPSGYNEQFF.

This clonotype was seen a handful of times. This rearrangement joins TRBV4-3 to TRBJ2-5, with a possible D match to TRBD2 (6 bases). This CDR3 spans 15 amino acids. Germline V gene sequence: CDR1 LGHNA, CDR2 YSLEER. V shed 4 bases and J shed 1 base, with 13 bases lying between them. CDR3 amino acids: CASSPTLRGQETQYF. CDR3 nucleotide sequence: TGCGCCAGCAGCCCCACCCTGCGGGGCCAAGAGACCCAGTACTTC.

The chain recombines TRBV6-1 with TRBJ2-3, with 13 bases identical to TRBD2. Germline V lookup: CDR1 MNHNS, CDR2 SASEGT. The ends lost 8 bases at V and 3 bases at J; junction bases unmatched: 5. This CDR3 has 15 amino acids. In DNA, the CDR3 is TGTGCCAGCGGGGGACTAGCGGGAAATACAGATACGCAGTATTTT. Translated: CASGGLAGNTDTQYF.